This T cell receptor beta chain was captured by sequencing in a study of spatial heterogeneity in lung cancer. General observations from the study: Circulating ubiquitous expanded tumor TCRs were observed more frequently at resection than at follow-up.

The ends were cut back, 0 bases at V and 4 bases at J, with 12 bases in the middle. In germline, CDR1 is SGHRS, CDR2 YFSETQ. This CDR3 contains 15 residues. Ten or more counts support this clonotype. No antigen is known for it. A unique molecular identifier was attached to every TCR cDNA molecule. TCRdb reanalysed the 5' RACE reads using MiXCR and keeps one entry per CDR3 protein. This table has around 48,000 distinct CDR3 sequences, under 6% appearing once. As to time point: sample taken at primary tumor resection. Whole RNA, isolated from tumor, nontumor lung or frozen PBMC, was sequenced without prior sorting.

The V gene is TRBV5-1, the J gene TRBJ2-3; D unresolved. Sequencing used PBMCs, obtained at surgery. The receptor was derived from a male donor with early-stage non-small cell lung cancer. As DNA, the CDR3 is TGCGCCAGCAGCTTGGACGGCAGGCTGTCAGATACGCAGTATTTT. This codes for CASSLDGRLSDTQYF. The whole variable domain, remainder taken from reference TRBV5-1 and TRBJ2-3, is KAGVTQTPRYLIKTRGQQVTLSCSPISGHRSVSWYQQTPGQGLQFLFEYFSETQRNKGNFPGRFSGRQFSNSRSEMNVSTLELGDSALYLCASSLDGRLSDTQYFGPGTRLTVL.